Presented here are 11 T cell receptor beta chains from one specimen sequenced in a study of response to subunit inactivated influenza vaccine. TCRdb ran MiXCR on the RT-PCR reads and lists one entry per CDR3 protein. The sample lists about 500,000 distinct CDR3 sequences; 15% to 20% were seen once. Sequenced here: CD4+ T cells sorted from PBMCs, sampled about 24 months after vaccination. The receptors were gathered from a man aged 50-75 years who received an inactivated influenza vaccine.

This chain joins TRBV20-1 and TRBJ2-5; a possible D gene is TRBD2 (5 bases). The germline V gene has CDR1 DFQATT and CDR2 SNEGSKA (reference sequence). The CDR3 covers 16 residues. Deletions cut 0 bases from V and 5 bases from J, with 19 bases between. The CDR3 region is CSARDMGSTKWETQYF. The DNA of the CDR3 is TGCAGTGCTAGAGATATGGGGAGTACCAAGTGGGAGACCCAGTACTTC.

Only a few counts were recorded for this clonotype. The rearrangement links TRBV18 to TRBJ2-3, with 7 bases aligning to TRBD2. Germline CDR1 is KGHSH and CDR2 is LQKENI. V was clipped by 6 bases and J by 2 bases; unmatched bases: 14. The CDR3 is made up of 17 amino acids. DNA of the CDR3: TGTGCCAGCTCTCCGACATTAACTAGCGAGAACACAGATACGCAGTATTTT. Its protein is CASSPTLTSENTDTQYF.

This clonotype occurred a few times. The chain couples TRBV28 to TRBJ1-2; D might be TRBD1 (5 bases). The CDR3 totals 14 residues. Germline CDR1 is MDHEN and CDR2 is SYDVKM. Trimming took 5 bases from V and 2 from J, leaving 12 bases between them. In DNA form, the CDR3 reads TGTGCCAGCAGTCCGACAGTCCGAAACTATGGCTACACCTTC. Translation gives CASSPTVRNYGYTF.

This clonotype was found many times. In DNA form, the CDR3 reads TGCGCCAGCGCTTGGGAGGGTGAGCAGTTCTTC. It encodes CASAWEGEQFF. This chain links TRBV5-1 with TRBJ2-1; 7 bases map to TRBD2. Germline V lookup: CDR1 SGHRS, CDR2 YFSETQ. CDR3 size: 11 residues. V was clipped by 7 bases and J by 9 bases; unmatched bases: 4. The full variable domain, completed using reference TRBV5-1 and TRBJ2-1, is KAGVTQTPRYLIKTRGQQVTLSCSPISGHRSVSWYQQTPGQGLQFLFEYFSETQRNKGNFPGRFSGRQFSNSRSEMNVSTLELGDSALYLCASAWEGEQFFGPGTRLTVL.

The CDR3 reads CASSPQGRWGEQYF. The CDR3 DNA sequence: TGTGCCAGCAGCCCCCAAGGACGGTGGGGAGAGCAGTACTTC. The chain employs TRBV7-9 and TRBJ2-7; D uncertain. There are 14 residues in the CDR3. From germline, CDR1 is SEHNR and CDR2 FQNEAQ (reference sequence). The V and J ends lost 5 bases and 7 bases respectively, with 18 bases between them.

The rearrangement uses TRBV14 and TRBJ2-1; TRBD2 is a possible D gene (6 bases). Trimming cost V 0 bases and J 6 bases, with 15 bases left between them. Germline lookup yields CDR1 SGHDN and CDR2 FVKESK. This CDR3 region has 16 residues. The CDR3 spells CASSQDLSGGRNEQFF. CDR3 bases: TGTGCCAGCAGCCAAGATCTTAGCGGAGGTCGCAATGAGCAGTTCTTC.

The chain joins TRBV12-3 or TRBV12-4 to TRBJ2-7; 10 positions agree with TRBD2. V lost 4 bases, J lost 7 bases, and 10 bases stayed unmatched. CDR3 size: 15 residues. Here the CDR3 reads CASSSGTSVLSEQYF. The CDR3 region has the DNA TGTGCCAGCAGTTCCGGGACTAGCGTACTCTCGGAGCAGTACTTC.

The rearrangement uses TRBV20-1 and TRBJ1-4; D uncertain. CDR3 length: 13 residues. Germline loops: CDR1 DFQATT, CDR2 SNEGSKA (reference sequence). V lost 2 bases and J lost 8, with 12 bases in between. This CDR3 reads CSARPPRKEKLFF. The CDR3 bases are TGCAGTGCTAGACCTCCCCGCAAAGAAAAACTGTTTTTT.

This rearrangement joins TRBV20-1 to TRBJ1-5; no clear D. V was trimmed by 4 bases and J by 4 bases, leaving 17 bases between them. The germline V gene has CDR1 DFQATT and CDR2 SNEGSKA (reference sequence). There are 15 residues in the CDR3. The CDR3 sequence is CSAIPGTGRNQPQHF. The CDR3 DNA reads TGCAGTGCTATCCCGGGAACGGGCAGGAATCAGCCCCAGCATTTT.

This clonotype was detected only a few times. The rearrangement joins TRBV3-1 to TRBJ2-1; D may be TRBD1 or TRBD2 (5 bases each). CDR3 length: 15 amino acids. Germline loops: CDR1 LGHDT, CDR2 YNNKEL (reference sequence). The germline V and J ends were trimmed by 2 bases and 9 bases, with 17 bases remaining between them. CDR3 bases: TGTGCCAGCAGCCAACCGAGGGGCGCTATAGGTGAGCAGTTCTTC. Residues: CASSQPRGAIGEQFF.

This clonotype showed up many times. The rearrangement joins TRBV28 to TRBJ2-3, with D unresolved. V was pared by 1 base and J by 1 base, with 18 bases between. CDR1 and CDR2 (germline): MDHEN, SYDVKM. This CDR3 spans 18 amino acids. CDR3 sequence: CASSLLGGGLVGTDTQYF. The DNA of the CDR3 is TGTGCCAGCAGTTTATTGGGTGGTGGTCTGGTGGGCACAGATACGCAGTATTTT.